A selection of T cell receptor beta chains follows, all from one sample in a study of T cell repertoires in cytomegalovirus infection. Antigen specificity for these receptors is unknown. MiXCR was run by TCRdb on the reads, yielding one entry per CDR3 protein. Altogether hundreds of thousands of distinct CDR3 sequences are present, approximately 40% being singletons, with the ten largest covering just under 45%. The specimen was cultured PBMCs, collected from culture after CMV antigen stimulation. Receptor source: a human donor in good health (CMV status not recorded). Some clones in this sample may be carry-over from other donors' samples. Each CDR3 is given without its conserved first and last residue. A D gene is named only where the DNA matches it firmly.

d_call	j_call	v_call	cdr3_aa
TRBD1	TRBJ2-1	TRBV27	ASSLYTGGRGNEQF
.	TRBJ1-5	TRBV6-2/TRBV6-3	ASSARAQAEPQH
.	TRBJ2-2	TRBV12-3/TRBV12-4	ASSSHTEVLTGELF
.	TRBJ1-4	TRBV12-3/TRBV12-4	ASRMGGINEKLF
TRBD2	TRBJ2-7	TRBV7-8	ASSFWRETSYEQY
TRBD2	TRBJ2-1	TRBV2	ASRSLGGLAQSSYNEQF
TRBD2	TRBJ2-2	TRBV5-3	ASSSRLAYNAGELF
.	TRBJ2-5	TRBV5-4	ASSQRQGQETQY
TRBD2	TRBJ2-5	TRBV6-6	ASSYSVPSGAQTQY
.	TRBJ2-3	TRBV10-3	AISGESDTQY
.	TRBJ2-3	TRBV9	ASSVADTQY
.	TRBJ1-2	TRBV4-1	ASSQDGQGLASYGYT
TRBD2	TRBJ2-1	TRBV7-6	ASSSSWGLLNEQF
.	TRBJ2-7	TRBV5-1	ASSSTLDSYEQY
.	TRBJ2-5	TRBV2	ASSEVRETQY
.	TRBJ2-5	TRBV2	ASSEDPGTQETQY
.	TRBJ1-2	TRBV5-6	ASSPDSHGYT
.	TRBJ2-5	TRBV19	ASSRVGIQETQY
.	TRBJ2-5	TRBV6-6	ATGQLRETQY
TRBD1	TRBJ2-5	TRBV11-2	ASSRWDRQETQY
.	TRBJ2-3	TRBV6-1	ASSGTSSDTQY
TRBD2	TRBJ2-3	TRBV12-3/TRBV12-4	ASSFSGGELA
TRBD1	TRBJ1-6	TRBV6-5	ASSYSSGQGRNSPLH
TRBD2	TRBJ2-3	TRBV7-2	ASSNSGGADTQY
.	TRBJ2-1	TRBV7-6	ASGNGAHEQF
.	TRBJ2-7	TRBV28	ASSVDRNRT
.	TRBJ2-1	TRBV7-2	ASSAGLTKGF
TRBD1	TRBJ2-7	TRBV6-6	ASSYATGNEQY
.	TRBJ1-5	TRBV19	ASSINIYSNQPQH
TRBD2	TRBJ2-5	TRBV12-3/TRBV12-4	ASSFGGGRVRETQY
TRBD2	TRBJ2-7	TRBV7-2	ASSSRLAGNYEQY
TRBD2	TRBJ2-5	TRBV7-6	ASSPSGGIQETQY
.	TRBJ2-1	TRBV7-2	ASSLDSDEQF
.	TRBJ2-4	TRBV6-2/TRBV6-3	ASSRRDIQY
TRBD2	TRBJ2-3	TRBV5-4	ASSKREGTDTQY
.	TRBJ2-1	TRBV29-1	SAAPSSYNEQF
.	TRBJ2-1	TRBV7-6	ASSLVGGGNSYNEQF
.	TRBJ2-7	TRBV7-2	ASSLARGYEQY
.	TRBJ2-2	TRBV7-6	ASSFGVNTGELF
.	TRBJ2-7	TRBV11-2	ASSLRQRLSYEQY
.	TRBJ2-7	TRBV7-2	ASSLVRVGAPEQY
TRBD1	TRBJ2-1	TRBV12-3/TRBV12-4	ASSRTGGEKSPRRAYNEQF
.	TRBJ2-3	TRBV11-2	ASSLEGLSSTDTQY
.	TRBJ1-1	TRBV7-9	ASSSPFVTEAF
.	TRBJ2-3	TRBV7-8	ASSLSRSGEDPDTQY
TRBD1	TRBJ2-7	TRBV7-6	ASSPLIPGTGAYEQY
.	TRBJ2-7	TRBV7-2	ASSLGGAAAAGEQY
.	TRBJ2-2	TRBV7-2	ASSLARRATGELF
.	TRBJ1-3	TRBV12-3/TRBV12-4	ASSPTGFGNTIY
TRBD2	TRBJ2-1	TRBV19	ASSLWTSGMVHEQF
.	TRBJ2-2	TRBV12-5	ASGLGLEGPTGELF
.	TRBJ1-2	TRBV7-6	ASSLAAGKGGYT
.	TRBJ2-3	TRBV6-1	ASRVGAVTDTQY
TRBD2	TRBJ2-3	TRBV29-1	SVETLAGTGDTQY
TRBD1	TRBJ2-1	TRBV6-6	ASSYSRTGSSYNEQF
TRBD2	TRBJ2-3	TRBV6-6	ASRMAGGLTDTQY
.	TRBJ1-5	TRBV19	ASSPYGRQGNQPQH
TRBD2	TRBJ2-7	TRBV7-2	ASSLVIAGFEQY
.	TRBJ1-5	TRBV5-3	ASWDGSNQPQH
.	TRBJ2-1	TRBV7-9	ASSPWTYEQF